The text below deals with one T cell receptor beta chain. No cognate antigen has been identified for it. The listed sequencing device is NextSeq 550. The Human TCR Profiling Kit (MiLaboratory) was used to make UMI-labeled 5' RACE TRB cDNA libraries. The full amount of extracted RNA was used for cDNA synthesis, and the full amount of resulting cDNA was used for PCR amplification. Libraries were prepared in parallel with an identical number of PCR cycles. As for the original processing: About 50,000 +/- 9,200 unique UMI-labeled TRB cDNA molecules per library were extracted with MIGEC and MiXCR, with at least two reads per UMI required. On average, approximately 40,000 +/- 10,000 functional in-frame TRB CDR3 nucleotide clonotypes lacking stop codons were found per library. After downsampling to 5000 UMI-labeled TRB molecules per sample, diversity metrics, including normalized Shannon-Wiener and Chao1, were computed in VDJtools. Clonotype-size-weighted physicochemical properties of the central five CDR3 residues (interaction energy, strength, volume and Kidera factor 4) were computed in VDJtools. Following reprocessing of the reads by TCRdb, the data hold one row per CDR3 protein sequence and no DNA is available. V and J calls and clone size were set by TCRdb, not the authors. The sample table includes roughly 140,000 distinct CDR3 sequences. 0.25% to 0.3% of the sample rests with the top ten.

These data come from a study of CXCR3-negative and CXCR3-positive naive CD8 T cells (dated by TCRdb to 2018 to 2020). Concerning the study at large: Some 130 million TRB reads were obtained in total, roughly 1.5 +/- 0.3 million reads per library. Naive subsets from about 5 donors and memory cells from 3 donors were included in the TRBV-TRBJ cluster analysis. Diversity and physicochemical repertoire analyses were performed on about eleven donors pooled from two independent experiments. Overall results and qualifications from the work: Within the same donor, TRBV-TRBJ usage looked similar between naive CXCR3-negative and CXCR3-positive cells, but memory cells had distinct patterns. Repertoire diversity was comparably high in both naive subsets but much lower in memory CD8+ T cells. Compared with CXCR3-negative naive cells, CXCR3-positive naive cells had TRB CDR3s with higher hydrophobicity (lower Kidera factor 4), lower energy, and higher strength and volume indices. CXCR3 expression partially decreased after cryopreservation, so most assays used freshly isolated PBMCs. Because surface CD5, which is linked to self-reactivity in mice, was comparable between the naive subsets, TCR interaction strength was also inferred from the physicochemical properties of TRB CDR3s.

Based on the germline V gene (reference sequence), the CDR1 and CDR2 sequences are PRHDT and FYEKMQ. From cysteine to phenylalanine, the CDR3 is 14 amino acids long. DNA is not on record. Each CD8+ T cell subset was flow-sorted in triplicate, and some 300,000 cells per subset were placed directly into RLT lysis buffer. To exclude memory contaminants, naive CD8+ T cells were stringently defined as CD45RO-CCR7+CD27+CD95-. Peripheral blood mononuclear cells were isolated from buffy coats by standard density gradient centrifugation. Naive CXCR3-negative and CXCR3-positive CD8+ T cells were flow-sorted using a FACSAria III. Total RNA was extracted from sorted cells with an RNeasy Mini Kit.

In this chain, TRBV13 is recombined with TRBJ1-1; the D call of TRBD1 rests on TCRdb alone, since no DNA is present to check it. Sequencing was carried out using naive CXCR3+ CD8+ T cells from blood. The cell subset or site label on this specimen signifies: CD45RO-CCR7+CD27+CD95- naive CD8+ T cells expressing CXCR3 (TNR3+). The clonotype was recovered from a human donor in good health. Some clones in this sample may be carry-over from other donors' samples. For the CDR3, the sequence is CASSLGQANTEAFF. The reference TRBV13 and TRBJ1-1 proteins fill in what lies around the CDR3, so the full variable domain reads AAGVIQSPRHLIKEKRETATLKCYPIPRHDTVYWYQQGPGQDPQFLISFYEKMQSDKGSIPDRFSAQQFSDYHSELNMSSLELGDSALYFCASSLGQANTEAFFGQGTRLTVV.